Listed below are T cell receptor beta chains from one sample, sequenced in a study of blood T cell repertoires in COVID-19. Clones were read by immunoSEQ multiplex PCR, and TCRdb kept only the in-frame ones, dropping some. The table lists 200,000 to 250,000 clones, 84% of them singletons. Sequenced material: peripheral blood. The receptors stem from a man aged 25 to 40 with active or convalescent COVID-19. Each CDR3 is given with its conserved first and last residue. D genes are given only for firm matches. Where a row states a size, it is once, few, many or the class of an expanded clone; other rows omit it.

D gene: .; V gene: TRBV7-2; J gene: TRBJ2-7; clone size: .; CDR3 protein: CASSSGGTSYEQYF; CDR3 DNA: TGTGCCAGCAGCTCTGGGGGGACTTCCTACGAGCAGTACTTC
D gene: TRBD1; V gene: TRBV5-6; J gene: TRBJ1-1; clone size: .; CDR3 protein: CAGGTGTNTEAFF; CDR3 DNA: TGTGCCGGCGGGACAGGGACGAACACTGAAGCTTTCTTT
D gene: TRBD2; V gene: TRBV13; J gene: TRBJ2-5; clone size: .; CDR3 protein: CASSKLAGGKETQYF; CDR3 DNA: TGTGCCAGCAGCAAACTAGCGGGAGGTAAAGAGACCCAGTACTTC
D gene: .; V gene: TRBV4-1; J gene: TRBJ2-6; clone size: .; CDR3 protein: CASSQERFRGQKGGANVLTF; CDR3 DNA: TGCGCCAGCAGCCAAGAAAGGTTCCGCGGCCAAAAAGGTGGGGCCAACGTCCTGACTTTC
D gene: .; V gene: TRBV28; J gene: TRBJ1-5; clone size: few; CDR3 protein: CASSARGGGHQPQHF; CDR3 DNA: TGTGCCAGCAGTGCCCGGGGTGGGGGCCATCAGCCCCAGCATTTT
D gene: TRBD1; V gene: TRBV6-6; J gene: TRBJ1-5; clone size: .; CDR3 protein: CASSATGGNQPQHF; CDR3 DNA: TGTGCCAGCAGTGCAACAGGGGGCAATCAGCCCCAGCATTTT
D gene: .; V gene: TRBV3-1/TRBV3-2; J gene: TRBJ2-2; clone size: .; CDR3 protein: CASSQRDGELFF; CDR3 DNA: TGTGCCAGCAGCCAGAGAGACGGGGAGCTGTTTTTT
D gene: .; V gene: TRBV4-3; J gene: TRBJ1-1; clone size: .; CDR3 protein: CASSQQDGGLTEAFF; CDR3 DNA: TGCGCCAGCAGCCAACAGGACGGCGGGCTCACTGAAGCTTTCTTT
D gene: TRBD1; V gene: TRBV28; J gene: TRBJ1-4; clone size: few; CDR3 protein: CASSLTGRGLSNEKLFF; CDR3 DNA: TGTGCCAGCAGTTTGACGGGCAGGGGGCTATCTAATGAAAAACTGTTTTTT
D gene: TRBD1; V gene: TRBV9; J gene: TRBJ1-6; clone size: .; CDR3 protein: CASSARQGLDNSPLHF; CDR3 DNA: TGTGCCAGCAGCGCACGACAGGGGTTGGATAATTCACCCCTCCACTTT
D gene: .; V gene: TRBV6-5; J gene: TRBJ2-7; clone size: .; CDR3 protein: CASSYGWGVGEQYF; CDR3 DNA: TGTGCCAGCAGTTACGGATGGGGGGTGGGGGAGCAGTACTTC
D gene: .; V gene: TRBV6-6; J gene: TRBJ1-6; clone size: .; CDR3 protein: CASSFSPGFSHF; CDR3 DNA: TGTGCCAGCAGTTTCTCCCCAGGGTTTTCCCACTTT
D gene: TRBD1; V gene: TRBV28; J gene: TRBJ1-5; clone size: .; CDR3 protein: CASSFGTGYNQPQHF; CDR3 DNA: TGTGCCAGCAGTTTCGGGACAGGGTATAATCAGCCCCAGCATTTT